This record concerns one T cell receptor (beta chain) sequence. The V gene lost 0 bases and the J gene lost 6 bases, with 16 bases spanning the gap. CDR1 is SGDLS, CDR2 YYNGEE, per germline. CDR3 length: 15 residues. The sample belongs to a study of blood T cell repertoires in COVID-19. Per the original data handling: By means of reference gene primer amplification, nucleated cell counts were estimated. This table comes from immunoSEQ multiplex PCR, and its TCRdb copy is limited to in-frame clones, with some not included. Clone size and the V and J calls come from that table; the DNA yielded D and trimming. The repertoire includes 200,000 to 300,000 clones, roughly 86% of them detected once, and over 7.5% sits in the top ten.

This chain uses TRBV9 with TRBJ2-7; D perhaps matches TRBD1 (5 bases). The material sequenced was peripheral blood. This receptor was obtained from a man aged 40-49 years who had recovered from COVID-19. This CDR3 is CASSVDGRAYGEQYF. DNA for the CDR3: TGTGCCAGCAGCGTAGATGGCAGGGCGTATGGCGAGCAGTACTTC.